The 27 T cell receptor beta chains below come from one sample, sequenced in a study of lymphopenia after photon versus proton radiotherapy. Method: immunoSEQ multiplex PCR; TCRdb's copy keeps in-frame clones and lacks some. There are more than 70,000 clones in the sample; around four fifths occur only once, and 1.3% to 1.5% lies in the top ten. This specimen was peripheral blood, taken from a patient treated with proton-based radiotherapy. The receptors were sampled from a man in his fifties or sixties with pancreatic cancer.

The chain is built from TRBV6-6 and TRBJ1-2; possible D gene TRBD1, 6 bases. CDR1 MNHNY and CDR2 SVGAGI come from the germline V gene (reference sequence). The CDR3 has 14 residues. The V end was cut by 2 bases, the J end by 6 bases, with 13 bases between. CDR3 amino acids: CASSYGDNLNGYTF. Here the CDR3 DNA reads TGTGCCAGCAGTTACGGGGACAACCTAAATGGCTACACCTTC.

This clone was seen a few times. The rearrangement links TRBV2 to TRBJ1-5; D is possibly TRBD1 (6 bases). The CDR3 loop spans 15 amino acids. Germline CDR1 reads SNHLY; CDR2 reads FYNNEI. The ends were cut back, 5 bases at V and 4 bases at J, with 15 bases in the middle. CDR3: CASSPQGIGNQPQHF. CDR3 sequence (DNA): TGTGCCAGCAGTCCACAGGGAATCGGTAATCAGCCCCAGCATTTT.

The chain recombines TRBV18 with TRBJ1-3; no firm D call. This CDR3 spans 14 amino acids. Germline CDR1 KGHSH, CDR2 LQKENI. V was cut by 7 bases and J by 0 bases, with 10 bases left in between. This CDR3 reads CASCPGDSGNTIYF. CDR3 coding DNA: TGTGCCAGCTGCCCCGGGGACTCTGGAAACACCATATATTTT.

This chain joins TRBV5-8 and TRBJ1-4; no clear D gene. CDR3 length equals 15 residues. Deletions cut 7 bases from V and 0 bases from J, with 13 bases between. Germline CDR1 SGHTS, CDR2 YDEGEE. The CDR3 region is CASRIAPTTNEKLFF. The CDR3 nucleotides are TGTGCCAGCCGAATCGCCCCTACAACTAATGAAAAACTGTTTTTT. Full variable domain (rest looked up from reference TRBV5-8 and TRBJ1-4): EAGVTQSPTHLIKTRGQQATLRCSPISGHTSVYWYQQALGLGLQFLLWYDEGEERNRGNFPPRFSGRQFPNYSSELNVNALELEDSALYLCASRIAPTTNEKLFFGSGTQLSVL.

The V and J genes are TRBV5-1 and TRBJ2-2; 9 nucleotides align to TRBD1. CDR3 length: 16 amino acids. Unmatched junction bases numbered 4, after V lost 0 bases and J lost 4 bases. Per the germline V gene, CDR1 is SGHRS and CDR2 is YFSETQ. The CDR3 is CASSLGGQGATGELFF. As DNA, the CDR3 is TGCGCCAGCAGCTTGGGGGGACAGGGAGCCACCGGGGAGCTGTTTTTT.

The rearrangement joins TRBV6-5 to TRBJ1-4; possible D gene TRBD1, 5 bases. CDR1 and CDR2 from the germline V gene are MNHEY and SVGAGI. The CDR3 consists of 16 residues. The V and J ends lost 4 bases and 8 bases respectively, with 20 bases between them. In DNA, the CDR3 is TGTGCCAGCAGTTCTCTTCTTCGGAGGGGTGGGGAAAAACTGTTTTTT. It is translated as CASSSLLRRGGEKLFF.

The chain uses TRBV19 and TRBJ2-7; TRBD1 matches 9 bases. J gave up 4 bases and V 3 bases, and 7 bases lay outside the gene matches. CDR1 and CDR2 from the germline V gene are LNHDA and SQIVND (reference sequence). This CDR3 has 15 amino acids. This chain's CDR3 is CASSISGQGNYEQYF. The CDR3, as DNA: TGTGCCAGTAGTATCTCGGGACAGGGTAATTACGAGCAGTACTTC.

The chain combines TRBV19 with TRBJ2-3, with unresolved D. Trimming pared 5 bases from V and 6 bases from J, leaving 18 bases between. Per germline, CDR1 LNHDA and CDR2 SQIVND (reference sequence). The CDR3 length is 15 residues. The CDR3 nucleotides are TGTGCCAGTAGTTCGTTTCCCGCCCCCCCGGATACGCAGTATTTT. This codes for CASSSFPAPPDTQYF.

The table lists this clone with a count of one. The chain uses TRBV7-3 and TRBJ1-1; D is ambiguous. Trimming shortened V by 5 bases and J by 4 bases, and 11 bases separated the two germline ends. This CDR3 region has 13 residues. Germline lookup yields CDR1 SGHTA and CDR2 FQGTGA. The CDR3 is CASSHVRATEAFF. CDR3 sequence (DNA): TGTGCCAGCAGCCACGTCCGGGCCACTGAAGCTTTCTTT.

This rearrangement joins TRBV11-3 to TRBJ2-5; possible D gene TRBD2, 5 bases. CDR1 and CDR2 from the germline V gene are SGHNT and YENEEA. V dropped 5 bases and J dropped 6 bases, with 13 bases sitting between them. CDR3 size: 13 residues. The CDR3 DNA reads as TGTGCCAGCAGCCCCATTCGGGGAAAGACCCAGTACTTC. The encoded protein is CASSPIRGKTQYF.

The V call is TRBV7-9, the J call TRBJ2-7, with 7 bases identical to TRBD2. V was pared by 5 bases and J by 7 bases, with 14 bases of the junction left unmatched. The V gene's germline CDR1 is SEHNR and CDR2 FQNEAQ (reference sequence). This CDR3 spans 15 amino acids. This CDR3 is CASSPILSGISEQYF. As DNA, the CDR3 is TGTGCCAGCAGCCCCATACTAAGCGGGATATCTGAGCAGTACTTC.

The chain uses TRBV9 and TRBJ2-1, with 11 positions matching TRBD2. Germline lookup yields CDR1 SGDLS and CDR2 YYNGEE. J lost 4 bases, V lost 1 base, and 19 bases had no gene match. This CDR3 is 21 amino acids long. Here the CDR3 DNA reads TGTGCCAGCAGCGTACTAGCGGGAGGAAGGGGTGGCCGTTCCCAGTACAATGAGCAGTTCTTC. This encodes CASSVLAGGRGGRSQYNEQFF.

The rearrangement uses TRBV5-6 and TRBJ1-4; weak D call: TRBD1 (5 bases). CDR3 size: 15 residues. The germline V gene has CDR1 SGHDT and CDR2 YYEEEE. Deletions cut 0 bases from V and 7 bases from J, with 13 bases between. This chain's CDR3 is CASSLAGVSSEKLFF. CDR3 coding DNA: TGTGCCAGCAGCTTGGCGGGGGTTAGCAGTGAAAAACTGTTTTTT. Based on the CDR3 plus reference TRBV5-6 and TRBJ1-4, the full variable domain is DAGVTQSPTHLIKTRGQQVTLRCSPKSGHDTVSWYQQALGQGPQFIFQYYEEEERQRGNFPDRFSGHQFPNYSSELNVNALLLGDSALYLCASSLAGVSSEKLFFGSGTQLSVL.

DNA for the CDR3: TGCGCCAGCAGCCAAGCCGGGACAGATCTCTACGAGCAGTACTTC. As protein: CASSQAGTDLYEQYF. The chain joins TRBV4-1 to TRBJ2-7; TRBD1 matches 7 bases. The germline gives CDR1 MGHRA, CDR2 YSYEKL. Trimming took 1 base from V and 3 from J; bases not matched to a gene: 6. The length of the CDR3 is 15 residues.

The chain is built from TRBV11-2 and TRBJ1-1, with unresolved D. The germline V and J ends were trimmed by 1 base and 5 bases, with 17 bases remaining between them. This CDR3 is 16 amino acids long. Germline V gene lookup returns CDR1 SGHAT and CDR2 FQNNGV. DNA for the CDR3: TGTGCCAGCAGCTTAGTGTGGCGGGTAAGAGAAACTGAAGCTTTCTTT. It specifies CASSLVWRVRETEAFF.

The CDR3 is CAWSETPGEAFF. The CDR3 nucleotides are TGTGCCTGGAGTGAGACACCCGGGGAAGCTTTCTTT. This chain joins TRBV30 and TRBJ1-1; no clear D gene. Germline lookup yields CDR1 GTSNPN and CDR2 SVGIG (reference sequence). Trimming took 1 base from V and 8 from J, leaving 11 bases between them. The CDR3 covers 12 residues. The full variable domain, completed using reference TRBV30 and TRBJ1-1, is SQTIHQWPATLVQPVGSPLSLECTVEGTSNPNLYWYRQAAGRGLQLLFYSVGIGQISSEVPQNLSASRPQDRQFILSSKKLLLSDSGFYLCAWSETPGEAFFGQGTRLTVV.

V is TRBV5-5 and J is TRBJ1-1; no reliable D call. The germline V gene encodes CDR1 SGHKS and CDR2 YYEKEE (reference sequence). This CDR3 has 14 amino acids. Trimming removed 1 base from V and 1 base from J, with 8 bases in between. CDR3 sequence reads: CASSLRAQNTEAFF. The CDR3 DNA follows: TGTGCCAGCAGCTTGAGGGCACAGAACACTGAAGCTTTCTTT.

The chain joins TRBV28 to TRBJ2-1, with 14 bases that match TRBD2. Trimming at V came to 4 bases and at J to 8 bases, leaving 4 bases not matched to a gene. The germline CDR1 and CDR2 sequences are MDHEN and SYDVKM. The length of the CDR3 is 15 residues. CDR3 sequence (DNA): TGTGCCAGCAGTTCACTGGGACTAGCGGGAGATGAGCAGTTCTTC. Its protein is CASSSLGLAGDEQFF.

This chain connects TRBV11-2 to TRBJ2-1; 9 nucleotides agree with TRBD2. Looked up from germline, CDR1 is SGHAT and CDR2 is FQNNGV. The V gene end was trimmed by 4 bases and the J gene end by 3 bases; junction bases not matched to a gene: 7. The CDR3 runs 16 residues. The CDR3 loop is CASSSISGRLYNEQFF. CDR3 DNA sequence: TGTGCCAGCAGCTCGATTAGCGGGAGACTCTACAATGAGCAGTTCTTC.

This clone was found a few times. Additional DNA sequences in this sample encode the identical CDR3. The chain has TRBV30 and TRBJ1-2, with 10 nucleotides matching TRBD1. In germline, CDR1 is GTSNPN, CDR2 SVGIG (reference sequence). The CDR3 totals 15 residues. V dropped 0 bases and J dropped 4; count of bases not matched to a gene: 5. CDR3 nucleotides: TGTGCCTGGAGTGTACTAAGGACAGGGGGCTATGGCTACACCTTC. Translation gives CAWSVLRTGGYGYTF.

V gene TRBV7-2 combines with J gene TRBJ1-1; D perhaps matches TRBD1 (5 bases). The CDR3 is 16 residues long. The germline V gene has CDR1 SGHTA and CDR2 FQGNSA. The V end was cut by 0 bases, the J end by 4 bases, with 15 bases between. The CDR3 sequence: CASSLAPPGTVTEAFF. The CDR3 DNA reads as TGTGCCAGCAGCTTAGCGCCCCCCGGGACGGTCACTGAAGCTTTCTTT.

Comment on this clone: One end of the junction is discordant with germline, which a read error may explain. Other DNA sequences of this sample code for an identical CDR3. The genes are TRBV28 and TRBJ1-2; possible D gene TRBD1, 5 bases. Per the germline V gene, CDR1 is MDHEN and CDR2 is SYDVKM. The CDR3 has 14 residues. The CDR3 here is CASTGMGVVYGYTF. CDR3 nucleotide sequence: TGTGCCAGCACCGGCATGGGGGTTGTCTATGGCTACACCTTT.

The rearrangement joins TRBV21-1 to TRBJ2-7; the table gives TRBD2 as D, unverified against the DNA. TRBV21-1 is a known pseudogene. The CDR3 is 15 residues long. The CDR3 DNA follows: TGTGCCAGCGGACCGGGAGAACGGGACCCCTACGAGCAGTACTTC. Translated: CASGPGERDPYEQYF.

The sample holds a few counts of this clone. This chain connects TRBV9 to TRBJ1-2; D may be TRBD1 (6 bases). The germline V gene has CDR1 SGDLS and CDR2 YYNGEE. The CDR3 covers 13 residues. The ends were cut back, 0 bases at V and 5 bases at J, with 8 bases in the middle. CDR3 bases: TGTGCCAGCAGCGTAGTGGGGGCGTATGGCTACACCTTC. Amino acids: CASSVVGAYGYTF. The full variable domain, completed using reference TRBV9 and TRBJ1-2, is DSGVTQTPKHLITATGQRVTLRCSPRSGDLSVYWYQQSLDQGLQFLIQYYNGEERAKGNILERFSAQQFPDLHSELNLSSLELGDSALYFCASSVVGAYGYTFGSGTRLTVV.

The chain combines TRBV27 with TRBJ2-7; 10 positions agree with TRBD1. V was pared by 1 base and J by 6 bases, with 0 bases of the junction left unmatched. The CDR3 spans 13 residues. CDR1 is MNHEY, CDR2 SMNVEV, per germline (reference sequence). For the CDR3, the DNA is TGTGCCAGCAGTTTATGGACAGGGGGCGAGCAGTACTTC. It encodes CASSLWTGGEQYF.

The CDR3, as DNA: TGTGCCAGCAGCTTAGGGCCCTCTAGGGTCAATGAGCAGTTCTTC. This encodes CASSLGPSRVNEQFF. The chain employs TRBV7-2 and TRBJ2-1, with D unclear. Per germline, CDR1 SGHTA and CDR2 FQGNSA. The CDR3 extends over 15 amino acids. The germline V and J ends were trimmed by 1 base and 6 bases, with 13 bases remaining between them.

This clone was picked up one time. V and J are TRBV4-1 and TRBJ2-5; D gene ambiguous. Trimming removed 4 bases from V and 5 bases from J, with 11 bases in between. The germline V gene encodes CDR1 MGHRA and CDR2 YSYEKL. The CDR3 is 13 residues long. The CDR3 DNA is TGCGCCAGCAGCCGTCAGACTTGGGAGACCCAGTACTTC. It encodes CASSRQTWETQYF.